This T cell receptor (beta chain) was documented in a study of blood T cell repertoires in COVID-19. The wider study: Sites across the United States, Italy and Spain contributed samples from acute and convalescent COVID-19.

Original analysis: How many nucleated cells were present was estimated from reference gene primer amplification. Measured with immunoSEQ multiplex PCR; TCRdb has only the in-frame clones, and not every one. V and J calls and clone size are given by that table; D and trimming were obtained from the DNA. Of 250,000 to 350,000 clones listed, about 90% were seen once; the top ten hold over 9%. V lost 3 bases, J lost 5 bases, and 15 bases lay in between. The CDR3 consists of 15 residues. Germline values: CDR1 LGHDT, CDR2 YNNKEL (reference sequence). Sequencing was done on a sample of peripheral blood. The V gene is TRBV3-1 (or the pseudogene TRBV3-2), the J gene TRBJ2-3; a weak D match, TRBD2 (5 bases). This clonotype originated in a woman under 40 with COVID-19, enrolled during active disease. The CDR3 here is CASSQDPGVRDTQYF. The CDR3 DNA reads TGTGCCAGCAGCCAGGACCCCGGGGTAAGAGATACGCAGTATTTT.